These 18 T cell receptor beta chains were sequenced from one sample in a study of T cell repertoires in aging, cancer and after chemotherapy. TCR beta rearrangements were amplified from peripheral blood genomic DNA. Multiplex touch-down PCR with TRB-A/B primers amplified rearranged V-D-J TRB sequences. One entry per CDR3 protein, called by TCRdb with MiXCR from the multiplex PCR reads. Found here are about 2,000 distinct CDR3 sequences, less than 40% of them singletons; the top ten hold 40% to 55%. The sample comprised blood. All receptors come from a human donor with a blood cancer.

This clonotype is large within its sample. The V call is TRBV30, the J call TRBJ1-2; 8 nucleotides match TRBD1. The CDR3 sequence is 15 residues long. Germline loops: CDR1 GTSNPN, CDR2 SVGIG (reference sequence). Trimming removed 3 bases from V and 5 bases from J; junction bases left unmatched: 11. In nucleotides, the CDR3 is TGTGCCTGGAGATTAGGACAGGGCGGAGGGTATGGCTACACCTTC. Its protein is CAWRLGQGGGYGYTF.

Only a few counts were recorded for this clonotype. This chain links TRBV7-6 with TRBJ2-1; D is perhaps TRBD1 (5 bases). Germline assignment: CDR1 SGHVS and CDR2 FNYEAQ. The CDR3 runs 16 residues. V gave up 5 bases and J gave up 1 base, with 15 bases separating them. CDR3: CASSIQGFASYNEQFF. Here the CDR3 DNA reads TGTGCCAGCAGCATTCAGGGTTTTGCGTCCTACAATGAGCAGTTCTTC.

This clonotype occurred a few times. The chain couples TRBV19 to TRBJ1-1, with unresolved D. Trimming took 3 bases from V and 4 from J, leaving 6 bases between them. Germline CDR1 is LNHDA and CDR2 is SQIVND (reference sequence). The CDR3 runs 12 residues. The CDR3 spells CASSIRATEAFF. CDR3 DNA: TGTGCCAGTAGTATTAGGGCCACTGAAGCTTTCTTT.

This clonotype was recorded a few times. The chain couples TRBV14 to TRBJ1-6; D unresolved. Germline CDR1 SGHDN, CDR2 FVKESK. Deletions cut 3 bases from V and 7 bases from J, with 4 bases between. CDR3 size: 12 residues. The CDR3 sequence: CASSHPNSPLHF. DNA for the CDR3: TGTGCCAGCAGCCACCCCAATTCACCCCTCCACTTT.

This clonotype was counted a few times. The chain is built from TRBV6-1 and TRBJ1-3; 7 bases are a match to TRBD1. V dropped 4 bases and J dropped 7; count of bases not matched to a gene: 7. Germline V gene lookup returns CDR1 MNHNS and CDR2 SASEGT. The CDR3 consists of 14 residues. The CDR3 region is CASSGQGNKNTIYF. In DNA, the CDR3 is TGTGCCAGCAGTGGACAGGGTAATAAGAACACCATATATTTT.

Regarding this clonotype: Germline is not matched at one junction end, which may reflect a read error. The V gene is TRBV6-1, the J gene TRBJ2-2, with D possibly matching TRBD1 (5 bases). The CDR3 extends over 18 amino acids. Germline-derived CDR1 and CDR2 are MNHNS and SASEGT. The CDR3 loop reads CAISDPVLKGANTGELFF. DNA of the CDR3: TGTGCCATCAGTGATCCGGTCTTGAAAGGGGCGAACACCGGGGAGCTGTTTTTT.

This clonotype showed up just a few times. The V and J genes are TRBV5-4 and TRBJ1-2, with 8 positions matching TRBD1. The CDR3 is 13 amino acids. The germline gives CDR1 SGHNT, CDR2 YYREEE (reference sequence). Trimming cost V 4 bases and J 5 bases; bases outside gene matches: 4. The CDR3 protein is CASSTGTGYGYTF. In DNA form, the CDR3 reads TGTGCCAGCAGCACCGGGACAGGATATGGCTACACCTTC.

The chain recombines TRBV20-1 with TRBJ2-3; 12 nucleotides line up with TRBD2. Germline values: CDR1 DFQATT, CDR2 SNEGSKA (reference sequence). The junction had 14 bases not matched to a gene; V was cut back by 3 bases and J by 7 bases. The CDR3 runs 17 residues. Written as DNA, the CDR3 is TGCAGTGCTAGGCCCGGTGGGCTAGCGGGGGGGCTAAATACGCAGTATTTT. As protein: CSARPGGLAGGLNTQYF.

The gene calls are TRBV19 and TRBJ2-1; D ambiguous. Germline CDR1 reads LNHDA; CDR2 reads SQIVND (reference sequence). The CDR3 runs 15 residues. Deletions cut 1 base from V and 7 bases from J, with 14 bases between. CDR3 amino acids: CASSIGPLEGNEQFF. CDR3 nucleotides: TGTGCCAGTAGTATAGGCCCACTGGAAGGGAATGAGCAGTTCTTC.

This chain links TRBV5-1 with TRBJ1-1, with D maybe TRBD1 (6 bases). Deletions cut 4 bases from V and 0 bases from J, with 13 bases between. CDR3 length: 15 residues. CDR1 is SGHRS and CDR2 is YFSETQ in the germline V gene. This chain's CDR3 is CASSGGAELNTEAFF. DNA of the CDR3: TGCGCCAGCAGCGGGGGGGCGGAGTTGAACACTGAAGCTTTCTTT.

This chain joins TRBV5-1 and TRBJ2-3; 8 bases match TRBD2. V was clipped by 2 bases and J by 6 bases; unmatched bases: 8. CDR1 is SGHRS, CDR2 YFSETQ, per germline. This CDR3 has 15 residues. The CDR3 loop reads CASSFLAGGGDTQYF. CDR3 DNA: TGCGCCAGCAGCTTCCTTGCCGGGGGGGGGGATACGCAGTATTTT. Together with reference TRBV5-1 and TRBJ2-3, the CDR3 gives the full variable domain: KAGVTQTPRYLIKTRGQQVTLSCSPISGHRSVSWYQQTPGQGLQFLFEYFSETQRNKGNFPGRFSGRQFSNSRSEMNVSTLELGDSALYLCASSFLAGGGDTQYFGPGTRLTVL.

This clonotype was recorded only once. This chain links TRBV6-2 or TRBV6-3 with TRBJ1-2; 9 bases agree with TRBD1. Germline-derived CDR1 and CDR2 are MNHEY and SVGEGT. The CDR3 spans 15 residues. V was pared by 6 bases and J by 4 bases, with 9 bases of the junction left unmatched. As DNA, the CDR3 is TGTGCCAGCAGCTTAGTGGGACAGGGATCCTATGGCTACACCTTC. It specifies CASSLVGQGSYGYTF.

The sample holds a few counts of this clonotype. This sequence joins TRBV7-9 and TRBJ2-1; 7 nucleotides agree with TRBD1. The CDR3 contains 14 residues. Germline V gene sequence: CDR1 SEHNR, CDR2 FQNEAQ (reference sequence). With 4 bases clipped from V and 14 bases from J, the junction kept 14 bases outside the gene matches. The CDR3 DNA reads TGTGCCAGCAGCTCCTGGGACAGACGTCGTTCGAAGTTCTTC. Its protein is CASSSWDRRRSKFF.

This clonotype appeared a few times. The chain is built from TRBV4-1 and TRBJ1-3; D unresolved. The germline V gene has CDR1 MGHRA and CDR2 YSYEKL. This CDR3 has 15 amino acids. The V end lost 2 bases, the J end lost 0 bases, and 8 bases lay between the germline ends. CDR3 sequence reads: CASSQMTFSGNTIYF. DNA of the CDR3: TGCGCCAGCAGCCAAATGACATTCTCTGGAAACACCATATATTTT.

This clonotype has only a few counts. The V call is TRBV7-2, the J call TRBJ2-5, with D hard to call. Per germline, CDR1 SGHTA and CDR2 FQGNSA. V was cut by 5 bases and J by 0 bases, with 13 bases left in between. The CDR3 length is 15 residues. CDR3 DNA sequence: TGTGCCAGCAGCGACCCGCAGATGTACCAAGAGACCCAGTACTTC. It specifies CASSDPQMYQETQYF.

The genes are TRBV7-6 and TRBJ2-1, with D possibly matching TRBD2 (7 bases). The V gene's germline CDR1 is SGHVS and CDR2 FNYEAQ. The CDR3 loop spans 15 amino acids. Deletions cut 0 bases from V and 8 bases from J, with 14 bases between. The DNA of the CDR3 is TGTGCCAGCAGCTTAGCGGGGGGGGGCCAGTATGAGCAGTTCTTC. It yields the protein CASSLAGGGQYEQFF.

By share, this clonotype counts as medium-sized (0.01 to 0.1%). The chain is built from TRBV6-5 and TRBJ1-2; tentative D call: TRBD1 (5 bases). The V and J ends lost 6 bases and 8 bases respectively, with 10 bases between them. This CDR3 is built from 11 residues. Germline V gene sequence: CDR1 MNHEY, CDR2 SVGAGI. The CDR3 bases are TGTGCCAGCAGCCGGGGCCGGGGCTACACCTTC. Its protein is CASSRGRGYTF.

The CDR3 sequence: CASRGAGANVLTF. DNA of the CDR3: TGTGCCAGCCGGGGGGCTGGGGCCAACGTCCTGACTTTC. The chain combines TRBV6-4 with TRBJ2-6; 7 bases map to TRBD2. The CDR3 is 13 amino acids. The trim removed 8 bases at V and 2 bases at J, leaving 0 bases unmatched. The germline V gene has CDR1 MRHNA and CDR2 SNTAGT.